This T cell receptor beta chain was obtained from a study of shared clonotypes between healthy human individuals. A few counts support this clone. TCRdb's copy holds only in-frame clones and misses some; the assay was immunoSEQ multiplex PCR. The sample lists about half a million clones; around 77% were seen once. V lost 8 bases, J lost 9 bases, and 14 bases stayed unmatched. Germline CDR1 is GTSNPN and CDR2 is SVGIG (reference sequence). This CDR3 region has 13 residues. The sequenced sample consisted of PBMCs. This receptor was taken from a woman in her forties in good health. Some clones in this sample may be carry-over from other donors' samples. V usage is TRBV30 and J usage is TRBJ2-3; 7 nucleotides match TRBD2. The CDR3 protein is CAGVGEGIRTQYF. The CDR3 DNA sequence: TGTGCCGGGGTAGGGGAGGGGATAAGGACGCAGTATTTT. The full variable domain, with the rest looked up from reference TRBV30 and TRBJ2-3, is SQTIHQWPATLVQPVGSPLSLECTVEGTSNPNLYWYRQAAGRGLQLLFYSVGIGQISSEVPQNLSASRPQDRQFILSSKKLLLSDSGFYLCAGVGEGIRTQYFGPGTRLTVL.